The clone carrying this TCR beta chain was counted once. This sample is drawn from a study of T cell changes during pregnancy in multiple sclerosis. Only in-frame clones appear in the TCRdb table, and some are missing; sequencing was by immunoSEQ multiplex PCR. This table has roughly 110,000 clones, around 93% appearing once. The sequencing used peripheral blood, collected after pregnancy. This clonotype was obtained from a female donor with multiple sclerosis, enrolled in a pregnancy study.

CDR3 DNA sequence: TGTGCCAGCAGCTTAGGACCAGGGGATAATTCACCCCTCCACTTT. This codes for CASSLGPGDNSPLHF. The J gene is TRBJ1-6, the V gene TRBV7-2; TRBD1 might be the D (6 bases). Germline CDR1 is SGHTA and CDR2 is FQGNSA. The CDR3 totals 15 residues. V gave up 1 base and J gave up 5 bases, with 9 bases separating them.